These T cell receptor beta chains were read from a single sample in a study of T cell responses to AZD1222 COVID-19 vaccine. Assay: immunoSEQ multiplex PCR; the TCRdb copy retains only in-frame clones and omits some. The sample contains 130,000 or so clones, approximately 93% of which appear only once. This material consisted of peripheral blood, taken on day 0 of AZD1222 vaccination. All receptors derive from an adult in good health. Both conserved end residues are part of each CDR3. A D gene is named only where the DNA matches it firmly. The size of a clone is reported for some rows only, either as once, few or many, or as a class for expanded clones.

v_call,d_call,clone_size,j_call,cdr3_nt,cdr3_aa
TRBV5-4,TRBD1,-,TRBJ2-1,TGTGCCAGCAGCGCCTCGACAGGGGACAATGAGCAGTTCTTC,CASSASTGDNEQFF
TRBV10-3,-,-,TRBJ2-5,TGTGCCATCACGGGACAACAACAAGAGACCCAGTACTTC,CAITGQQQETQYF
TRBV12-2,-,-,TRBJ2-5,TGTGCAAGTCGCTCCAACCGGACTAGCGGGGATGAGACCCAGTACTTC,CASRSNRTSGDETQYF
TRBV29-1,-,-,TRBJ1-4,TGCAGCGTTGGTGGCAGTGCAACTAATGAAAAACTGTTTTTT,CSVGGSATNEKLFF
TRBV6-1,-,-,TRBJ2-3,TGTGCCAGCAGTGCTCGGACAGGAGGGAGCACAGATACGCAGTATTTT,CASSARTGGSTDTQYF
TRBV6-2/TRBV6-3,TRBD1,-,TRBJ2-5,TGTGCCAGCAGTTACACCCTGGGACAGTTACAAGAGACCCAGTACTTC,CASSYTLGQLQETQYF
TRBV10-3,-,few,TRBJ2-1,TGTGCCATCAGTGAGCGGGGGAATGAGCAGTTCTTC,CAISERGNEQFF
TRBV5-1,-,-,TRBJ1-2,TGCGCCAGCAGCTTGGGAGCAGGGACCTTTGGCTACACCTTC,CASSLGAGTFGYTF
TRBV29-1,TRBD1,-,TRBJ1-1,TGCAGCGTTGAAAGGGGGCGGGACACTGAAGCTTTCTTT,CSVERGRDTEAFF
TRBV5-1,-,-,TRBJ2-5,TGCGCCAGCAGCTTATCTACCTGGGAGACCCAGTACTTC,CASSLSTWETQYF
TRBV30,-,-,TRBJ1-2,TGTGCCTGGAGTGTTTTCCGGGGACTTGGCTACACCTTC,CAWSVFRGLGYTF
TRBV6-5,-,-,TRBJ1-4,TGTGCCAGCAGTTACTCGGTTCGGGAAAAACTGTTTTTT,CASSYSVREKLFF
TRBV28,-,-,TRBJ1-2,TGTGCCACCACGTCCAACTATGGCTACACCTTC,CATTSNYGYTF
TRBV18,TRBD1,once,TRBJ1-1,TGTGCCAGCTCGCAAGGACAGGGGACTGAAGCTTTCTTT,CASSQGQGTEAFF
TRBV14,TRBD1,once,TRBJ1-6,TGTGCCAGCAGCCAAGACGCAGGGGGCGATCCTTATAATTCACCCCTCCACTTT,CASSQDAGGDPYNSPLHF
TRBV5-1,TRBD2,-,TRBJ2-3,TGCGCCAGCAGCTTGGAAATAGCGGGGGCGTCCGATTTAAGCACAGATACGCAGTATTTT,CASSLEIAGASDLSTDTQYF
TRBV5-1,TRBD1,-,TRBJ2-7,TGCGCCAGCAGCTTGGCTCAGGGACAGGGATCCTACGAGCAGTACTTC,CASSLAQGQGSYEQYF
TRBV18,-,once,TRBJ1-3,TGTGCCAGCTCACCTCGGGGGCTCTCTGGAAACACCATATATTTT,CASSPRGLSGNTIYF
TRBV18,-,-,TRBJ1-5,TGTGCCAGCTCACCAATGAGGGGGAATCAGCCCCAGCATTTT,CASSPMRGNQPQHF
TRBV3-1/TRBV3-2,-,-,TRBJ2-1,TGTGCCAGCAGCCAAGGGTCGGTTCCCTCAGGCCCCAATGAGCAGTTCTTC,CASSQGSVPSGPNEQFF
TRBV5-1,TRBD1,-,TRBJ1-6,TGCGCCAGCAGCCTGGAGGGACAGGGGGGTTCACCCCTCCACTTT,CASSLEGQGGSPLHF